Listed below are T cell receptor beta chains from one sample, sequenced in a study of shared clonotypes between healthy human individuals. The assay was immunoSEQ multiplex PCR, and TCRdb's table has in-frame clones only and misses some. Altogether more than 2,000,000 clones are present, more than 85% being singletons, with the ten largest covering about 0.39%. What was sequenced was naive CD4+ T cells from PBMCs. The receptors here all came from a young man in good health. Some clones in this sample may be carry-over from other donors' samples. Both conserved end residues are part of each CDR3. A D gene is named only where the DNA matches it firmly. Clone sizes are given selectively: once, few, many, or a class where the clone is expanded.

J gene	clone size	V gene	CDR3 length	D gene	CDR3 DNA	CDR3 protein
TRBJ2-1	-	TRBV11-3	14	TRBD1	TGTGCCAGCAGCCAACAGGGGGCGCGAAATGAGCAGTTCTTC	CASSQQGARNEQFF
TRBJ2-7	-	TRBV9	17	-	TGTGCCAGCAGCGTAGGGCACAAGAAGGCCCCCTCCTACGAGCAGTACTTC	CASSVGHKKAPSYEQYF
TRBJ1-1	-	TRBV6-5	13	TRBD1	TGTGCCAGCACCCGGACAGGGAACACTGAAGCTTTCTTT	CASTRTGNTEAFF
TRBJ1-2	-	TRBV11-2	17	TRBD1	TGTGCCAGCAGCACCTATAGGACAGGGAAAGGGCTTTATGGCTACACCTTC	CASSTYRTGKGLYGYTF
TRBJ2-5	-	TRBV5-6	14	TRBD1	TGTGCCAGCAGCTTGACAGGGGTTCAAGAGACCCAGTACTTC	CASSLTGVQETQYF
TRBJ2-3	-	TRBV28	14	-	TGTGCCAGCCTATTTCGAGCGGGCACAGATACGCAGTATTTT	CASLFRAGTDTQYF
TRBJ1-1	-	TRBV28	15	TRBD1	TGTGCCAGCAGTTCCCCCGGGACAGGGACCACTGAAGCTTTCTTT	CASSSPGTGTTEAFF
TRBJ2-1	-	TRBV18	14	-	TGTGCCAGCACCGAACAGGGCTCCTACAATGAGCAGTTCTTC	CASTEQGSYNEQFF
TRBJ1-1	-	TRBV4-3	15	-	TGCGCCAGCAGCCAAGATAGGGGGGTATACACTGAAGCTTTCTTT	CASSQDRGVYTEAFF
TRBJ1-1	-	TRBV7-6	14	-	TGTGCCAGCAGCGCCTACCGCAGTAACACTGAAGCTTTCTTT	CASSAYRSNTEAFF
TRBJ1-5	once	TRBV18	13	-	TGTGCCAGCTCACCCTTCGTGGCGCAGCCCCAGCATTTT	CASSPFVAQPQHF
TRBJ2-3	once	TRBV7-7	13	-	TGTGCCAGCAGCCCGGGTCGAGGAGATACGCAGTATTTT	CASSPGRGDTQYF
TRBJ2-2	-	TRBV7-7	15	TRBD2	TGTGCCAGCAGCTTAACTAGCGGGAGAACCGGGGAGCTGTTTTTT	CASSLTSGRTGELFF
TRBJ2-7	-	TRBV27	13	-	TGTGCCAGCAAAATTGCAGGTGGTGACGAGCAGTACTTC	CASKIAGGDEQYF
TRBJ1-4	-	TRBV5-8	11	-	TGTGCCAGCAGTAGAGGGGAAAAACTGTTTTTT	CASSRGEKLFF
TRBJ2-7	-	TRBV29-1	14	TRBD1	TGCAGCGTTAGGAGATGGACAGGGGATTACGAGCAGTACTTC	CSVRRWTGDYEQYF
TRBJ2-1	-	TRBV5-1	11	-	TGCGCCAGCAGCTCAGCCCTTGAGCAGTTCTTC	CASSSALEQFF
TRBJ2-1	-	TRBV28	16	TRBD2	TGTGCCAGCAGTTTTTTTAGCGGGGCACTCTACAATGAGCAGTTCTTC	CASSFFSGALYNEQFF
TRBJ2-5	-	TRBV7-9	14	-	TGTGCCAGCAGCTTCTCTCAGGGGAGGGGGACCCAGTACTTC	CASSFSQGRGTQYF
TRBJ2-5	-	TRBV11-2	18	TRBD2	TGTGCCAGCAGCTTCGGGGCTTCGGCTAGCGGTCCCGGGGAGACCCAGTACTTC	CASSFGASASGPGETQYF
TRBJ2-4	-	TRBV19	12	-	TGTGCCAGTAGTATAGATAGGACTCGATTCTACTTC	CASSIDRTRFYF
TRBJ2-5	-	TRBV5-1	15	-	TGCGCCAGCAGCTTGCGGGACCCTCGGGGAGAGACCCAGTACTTC	CASSLRDPRGETQYF
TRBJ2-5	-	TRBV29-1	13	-	TGCAGCGTTGCGCGGGATCTCCAAGAGACCCAGTACTTC	CSVARDLQETQYF
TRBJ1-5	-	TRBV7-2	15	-	TGTGCCAGCAGCTTAGCCCTAGTGGGGAATCAGCCCCAGCATTTT	CASSLALVGNQPQHF
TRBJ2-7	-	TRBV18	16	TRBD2	TGTGCCAGCTCCAAAAACCCGGGACTAGGAATCTACGAGCAGTACTTC	CASSKNPGLGIYEQYF
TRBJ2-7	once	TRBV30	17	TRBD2	TGTGCCTGGGGTCCGCCGGGACTAGCGGGAGCGTCCTACGAGCAGTACTTC	CAWGPPGLAGASYEQYF
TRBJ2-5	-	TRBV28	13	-	TGTGCCAGCAGGAGGCAGGGGAAGGAGACCCAGTACTTC	CASRRQGKETQYF
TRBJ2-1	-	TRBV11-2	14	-	TGTGCCAGCAGCCCGATGGGCGGGTACAATGAGCAGTTCTTC	CASSPMGGYNEQFF
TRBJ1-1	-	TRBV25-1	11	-	TGTGCCAGCAGTGAAAACGCTGAAGCTTTCTTT	CASSENAEAFF
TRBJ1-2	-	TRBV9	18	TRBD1	TGTGCCAGCGGGTCTCCGACAGGGGGTTTAATGCAGGACTATGGCTACACCTTC	CASGSPTGGLMQDYGYTF
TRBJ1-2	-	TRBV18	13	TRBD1	TGTGCCAGCTCAGACGGACAGGGGTATGGCTACACCTTC	CASSDGQGYGYTF
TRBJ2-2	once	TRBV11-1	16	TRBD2	TGTGCCAGCAGTGGACTAGCGGGGACGAACACCGGGGAGCTGTTTTTT	CASSGLAGTNTGELFF
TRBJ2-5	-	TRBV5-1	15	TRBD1	TGCGCCAGCAGCGCTACCCGGACAGGGTTTGAGACCCAGTACTTC	CASSATRTGFETQYF
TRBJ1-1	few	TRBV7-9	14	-	TGTGCCAGCAGCTTAGTAAAGGAGAACACTGAAGCTTTCTTT	CASSLVKENTEAFF
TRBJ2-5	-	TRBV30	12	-	TGTGCCTGGAGTGTACAAGGGGCGGAGCAGTACTTC	CAWSVQGAEQYF
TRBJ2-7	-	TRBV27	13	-	TGTGCCAGCAGTTTATCAGGGGGCTACGAGCAGTACTTC	CASSLSGGYEQYF
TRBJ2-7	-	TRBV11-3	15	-	TGTGCCAGCAGCTTAAGGGAGGCACCCGCCTACGAGCAGTACTTC	CASSLREAPAYEQYF
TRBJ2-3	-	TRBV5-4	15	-	TGTGCCAGCAGCCTCGTGGCGACTAGCACAGATACGCAGTATTTT	CASSLVATSTDTQYF
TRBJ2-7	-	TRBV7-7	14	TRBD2	TGTGCCAGCAGCTTATTTGCGGGAGACGACGAGCAGTACTTC	CASSLFAGDDEQYF
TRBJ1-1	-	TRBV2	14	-	TGTGCCAGCAGTGGACCGGGGGGTAACACTGAAGCTTTCTTT	CASSGPGGNTEAFF
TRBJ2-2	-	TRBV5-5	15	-	TGTGCCAGCAGTCGTCCCACAGCGAACACCGGGGAGCTGTTTTTT	CASSRPTANTGELFF
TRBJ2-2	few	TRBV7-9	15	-	TGTGCCAGCACCCGAGGGTCCAGGATCCCCGGGGAGCTGTTTTTT	CASTRGSRIPGELFF
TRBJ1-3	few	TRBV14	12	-	TGTGCCAGCAGCCCGAGAGGTGCCCTCGGGTATTTT	CASSPRGALGYF
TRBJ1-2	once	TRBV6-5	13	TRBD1	TGTGCCAGCAGTGGACAGGGTTCCTATGGCTACACCTTC	CASSGQGSYGYTF
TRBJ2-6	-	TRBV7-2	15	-	TGTGCCAGCAGCTTTGGAGGGACCGGGGCCAACGTCCTGACTTTC	CASSFGGTGANVLTF
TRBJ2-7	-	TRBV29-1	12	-	TGCAGCGCCGAGACTCATTCCTACGAGCAGTACTTC	CSAETHSYEQYF
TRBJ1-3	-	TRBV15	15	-	TGTGCCACCAGCAGATCGCCGAATCAGGGAAACACCATATATTTT	CATSRSPNQGNTIYF
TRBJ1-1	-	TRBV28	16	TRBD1	TGTGCCAGCAGTCCAACAGGGGGCGCGGGTTCTGTTGAAGCTTTCTTT	CASSPTGGAGSVEAFF
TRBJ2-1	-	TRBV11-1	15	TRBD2	TGTGCCAGCAGCTTCACTAGCGGGAGTGTGAATGAGCAGTTCTTC	CASSFTSGSVNEQFF
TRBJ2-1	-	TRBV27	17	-	TGTGCCAGCAGTTTATCAAGCGGAGACCTTTCCTACAATGAGCAGTTCTTC	CASSLSSGDLSYNEQFF
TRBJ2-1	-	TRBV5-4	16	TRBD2	TGTGCCAGCAGCCGGACTAGCGGGATCTCCTACAATGAGCAGTTCTTC	CASSRTSGISYNEQFF
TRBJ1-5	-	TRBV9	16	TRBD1	TGTGCCAGCAGCCCAGGGACAGGGGGCGCGCAGCAGCCCCAGCATTTT	CASSPGTGGAQQPQHF
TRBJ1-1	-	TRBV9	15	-	TGTGCCAGCAGCGTCGGTTGGGGACTGAACACTGAAGCTTTCTTT	CASSVGWGLNTEAFF
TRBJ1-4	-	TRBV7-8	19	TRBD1	TGTGCCAGCAGCCGACCCCGAAGTCAGGGGGAGACAACTAATGAAAAACTGTTTTTT	CASSRPRSQGETTNEKLFF
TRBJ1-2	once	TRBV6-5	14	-	TGTGCCAGCAGCGAAGGTGGGGGTTACTATGGCTACACCTTC	CASSEGGGYYGYTF